Listed below are T cell receptor beta chains from one sample, sequenced in a study of regulatory T cells in long-lasting Graves disease. TCRdb reanalysed the multiplex PCR reads using MiXCR and keeps one entry per CDR3 protein. The sample includes approximately 360,000 distinct CDR3 sequences, roughly 25% of them seen just once. The sample was peripheral blood mononuclear cells (PBMCs), taken when the disease was refractory, from a patient treated with antithyroid drugs. Receptors were obtained from a woman between 35 and 50 years old with Graves disease. Both conserved end residues are trimmed from each CDR3.

>TRBV27|TRBJ2-6
ASSLSSGANVLT
>TRBV12-3/TRBV12-4|TRBJ2-7
ASSFRLTYEQY
>TRBV11-2|TRBJ2-5
ASSFIAGVETQY
>TRBV29-1|TRBJ2-5
SAWLEGVPTPETQY
>TRBV6-1|TRBJ1-1
ASRIGGNTEAF
>TRBV28|TRBJ2-7
ASSLGRVTY
>TRBV2|TRBJ2-5
ASSWLETQY
>TRBV19|TRBJ1-5
ASRTATGGSQPQH
>TRBV5-6|TRBJ1-2
ASSLGPGWDGYT
>TRBV19|TRBJ2-3
ASRSAGTDTQY
>TRBV28|TRBJ2-2
ASSSGLSMFTGELF
>TRBV12-5|TRBJ2-2
ASGRRDTGELF
>TRBV7-9|TRBJ2-7
ASSFSAGPYEQY
>TRBV12-3/TRBV12-4|TRBJ1-4
ASSLLQGAVEKLF
>TRBV4-1|TRBJ2-6
ASRPSGANVLT
>TRBV2|TRBJ2-7
ASSEGPRPPEQY
>TRBV28|TRBJ2-1
ASSSGTSGRAREQF
>TRBV7-9|TRBJ2-3
ASTLNRGDTQY
>TRBV19|TRBJ2-7
ASRWTSGENSYEQY
>TRBV19|TRBJ1-5
ASSPRQGNQPQH
>TRBV28|TRBJ2-3
ASSAGFFTDTQY
>TRBV11-2|TRBJ2-7
ASSLHRSSYEQY
>TRBV28|TRBJ2-7
ASRGKGPRGPGYEQY
>TRBV11-2|TRBJ2-2
ASSLTSGSRELF
>TRBV6-1|TRBJ1-1
ASSSTTKTEAF
>TRBV30|TRBJ2-7
AWTHGGEQY
>TRBV28|TRBJ2-7
ASSSAGLAPYEQY
>TRBV7-9|TRBJ1-1
ASSLAQVRVFDTEAF
>TRBV28|TRBJ2-5
ASNSRAAQY
>TRBV28|TRBJ1-3
ASTRIMGISSGNTIY
>TRBV29-1|TRBJ2-3
SVEGTSGTSTDTQY
>TRBV20-1|TRBJ2-2
SARDPSKINTGELF
>TRBV5-1|TRBJ1-1
ASKQENTEAF
>TRBV7-8|TRBJ2-1
ASTLGSLRRAGNNEQF
>TRBV28|TRBJ2-5
ASSPATWGQETQY
>TRBV6-9|TRBJ2-2
ASSWDSRNTGELF
>TRBV27|TRBJ1-1
ASSLSLQIWGTEAF
>TRBV28|TRBJ2-2
ASSRLAGNTGELF
>TRBV9|TRBJ1-1
ASSVEKGLYTEAF
>TRBV29-1|TRBJ2-3
SVASGSSTDTRY
>TRBV24-1|TRBJ2-5
ATSEGHQETQY
>TRBV6-1|TRBJ1-2
ASSPREGAFDYGYT
>TRBV28|TRBJ2-2
ASSPRGGSGNTGELF
>TRBV5-1|TRBJ2-7
ASSFRSGRDFYEQY
>TRBV20-1|TRBJ2-5
SAGEAGDDQETQY
>TRBV10-2|TRBJ2-2
AKIGDTGELF
>TRBV15|TRBJ2-1
ATSRSKGGLAGGLWGNEQF
>TRBV5-5|TRBJ1-4
ASSAYREGEKLF
>TRBV11-2|TRBJ1-5
ASSLGGGPSNQPQH
>TRBV7-9|TRBJ1-1
ASTPGGRTEAF
>TRBV28|TRBJ2-7
ASSYADRSYEQY
>TRBV20-1|TRBJ1-5
SARDDEDRMNQPQH
>TRBV6-1|TRBJ1-2
ASSKPTKPYGYT
>TRBV11-2|TRBJ1-2
ASSYEDYGYT
>TRBV18|TRBJ1-1
ASSPPMYTEAF